The 2 T cell receptor beta chains in this list originate from one sample, sequenced in a study of blood T cell repertoires in COVID-19. Clones were sequenced by immunoSEQ multiplex PCR, and TCRdb holds only the in-frame ones, with some missing. Of about 210,000 clones listed, about 90% are singletons. The material sequenced was peripheral blood. All receptors derive from a man younger than 35 with active or convalescent COVID-19.

The rearrangement uses TRBV6-5 and TRBJ1-1, with unresolved D. CDR1 and CDR2 from the germline V gene are MNHEY and SVGAGI. The CDR3 is made up of 14 amino acids. V shed 5 bases and J shed 1 base, with 11 bases lying between them. CDR3 region: CASSIREGNTEAFF. In DNA form, the CDR3 reads TGTGCCAGCAGTATTAGAGAGGGGAACACTGAAGCTTTCTTT.

V and J are TRBV29-1 and TRBJ2-1, with TRBD2 identical over 10 bases. The germline gives CDR1 SQVTM, CDR2 ANQGSEA. Trimming took 6 bases from V and 5 from J; bases not matched to a gene: 1. There are 12 residues in the CDR3. CDR3 sequence reads: CSVGLADNEQFF. Written as DNA, the CDR3 is TGCAGCGTCGGACTAGCGGACAATGAGCAGTTCTTC.